This T cell receptor beta chain was profiled in a study of T cells in Graves' hyperthyroidism and ophthalmopathy. The study's findings and limits: The model's output predicted ophthalmopathy at a median of about 6.5 months prior to onset. Most clonotypes expanded in thyroid above 0.001 were likewise present in blood.

RNA transcripts served as the template for amplifying TCR beta CDR3 regions. HTBI primers were used for first-round RT-PCR of the TCR CDR3. TCRdb used MiXCR to reprocess the multiplex PCR reads, holding one entry per CDR3 protein. The sample contains 500,000 to 650,000 distinct CDR3 sequences, 40% to 50% of which appear only once. Turning to this clonotype: Its antigen is not known.

V was shortened by 2 bases and J by 2 bases, with 4 bases between the two germline ends. The CDR3 length is 13 residues. The chain joins TRBV12-3 or TRBV12-4 to TRBJ1-3, with D hard to call. This TCR was recovered from an adult woman with Graves' disease, either hyperthyroidism or ophthalmopathy (not recorded which). The sequenced material came from peripheral blood or thyroid tissue (not recorded which). CDR3 amino acids: CASSLWAGNTIYF. DNA of the CDR3: TGTGCCAGCAGTTTATGGGCTGGAAACACCATATATTTT.